This TCR beta chain was retrieved from a study of T-cell reconstitution after alpha-beta-depleted transplantation in children (dated by TCRdb to the mid-2010s). Study-wide context: Using TCR repertoire profiling, the study followed T-cell immune reconstitution in a quantitative way in children after TCRalphabeta/CD19-depleted allogeneic hematopoietic cell transplantation.

This clonotype was seen at least ten times. No cognate antigen has been identified for it. No much larger clonotype is one base removed from it; base qualities were not supplied. Library method: PCR. Sequenced on an Illumina HiSeq 2500. To normalize quantification of the TCRbeta repertoire, the TCR libraries were built with molecular barcoding that relied on unique molecular identifiers. Using fastp at Q25 and MiXCR, TCRdb reprocessed the public reads and kept productive beta chains. A single entry per CDR3 protein holds the most common genes and DNA from its merged rows. This sample comprises hundreds of thousands of distinct CDR3 sequences, approximately 15% of them detected only once. The ten top clones hold approximately 1.1% of the sample. The trim is 0 bases for V and 8 bases for J, with a gap of 11 bases between the germline ends. The germline V gene sets CDR1 to SQVTM and CDR2 to ANQGSEA. The CDR3 numbers 13 residues from cysteine through phenylalanine. CDR3 DNA is the only sequence kept; it has 39 bases, read in frame from the first base.

The sample consisted of PBMCs from the stem cell graft donor, taken from the stem cell graft. The sequence was collected from a human donor who donated a stem cell graft to a child with acute myeloid leukemia. Recombination connected TRBV29-1 to TRBJ2-1; the D assignment is uncertain and may be TRBD1 or TRBD2, with 6 bases supporting each. The DNA sequence follows: TGCAGCGTTGAAGATAGGGGGGTTTATGAGCAGTTCTTC. This sequence encodes CSVEDRGVYEQFF.